This T cell receptor (beta chain) originates from a study of blood T cells in healthy people across ages (dated by TCRdb to 2014 to 2015). Regarding the complete study: In model experiments, template switching captured roughly one uniquely barcoded TCR beta cDNA molecule for every two T cells. The study measured age-related changes in TCR beta repertoire diversity using deep sequencing normalized with unique cDNA molecular identifiers. The donors were split into four age groups: young (average around 16 years), middle-aged (39), aged (approximately 59) and long-lived (over 80). Two additional independent replicas of 1 million unique cDNA reads from the same blood draw were analyzed for two donors (one aged 18 to 29 and one aged 80 or older).

Trimming takes 2 bases from V and 6 bases from J, and the germline ends sit 16 bases apart. In the germline V gene, CDR1 corresponds to SGHTA and CDR2 to FQGTGA. The CDR3 runs 15 amino acids, cysteine and phenylalanine included. Only CDR3 DNA remains: 45 bases, in frame from the first base. The donors were roughly 39 Caucasian individuals from Russia, aged 6 to 90 years, who were systemically healthy. Around 9.8 milliliters of peripheral blood were collected from each donor into EDTA-treated Vacutainer tubes. Ficoll-Paque density-gradient centrifugation was used to isolate PBMCs, with at least 6 million obtained per sample. Total RNA, at least 6 micrograms per sample, was extracted from PBMCs with Trizol reagent. For every donor, flow cytometry on a PBMC aliquot measured the percentage of naive CD45RAhigh/CD27high T cells. Receptor amplification or capture employed 5' RACE. Instrument on record: Illumina HiSeq 2500. The second PCR ran for about 7 to 11 cycles and used a J-beta primer mix along with a sample-barcoded 5' primer. Each TCR beta cDNA molecule received a unique molecular identifier from a template-switch 5' adaptor carrying 12 random nucleotides. At least 3 million CDR3-containing paired-end reads were obtained from each sample. All of the RNA was converted into first-strand cDNA using the Mint cDNA synthesis kit, with a TRBC-specific oligonucleotide serving as the primer. Following uracil-DNA glycosylase treatment, a first 18-cycle PCR with universal primers M1SS and BC2_uni_R was performed on all cDNA. The paper's data handling went like this. Normalization of each sample was performed by random selection of 1 million high-quality reads, each carrying a distinct molecular identifier. Reads sharing molecular identifiers were discarded rather than binned into consensus sequences. CDR3 identification, clonotype clustering and error correction used MiTCR with a Q25 quality threshold and the strictest error-elimination algorithm. Lower-bound total TCR beta diversity was estimated with a nonparametric unseen species model using Euler transformation. TCRdb reanalyzed the raw reads on its own, using fastp at Q25 for trimming and MiXCR for clone calling, and kept in-frame beta chains. Rows with a matching CDR3 protein are joined into one entry that keeps the most common DNA and genes. The V and J calls, along with clone size, are taken from TCRdb and not from the paper's own processing. Recorded for this sample are roughly 800,000 distinct CDR3 sequences; roughly 25% of them occurred a single time. Approximately 3.7% of the sample is held by the ten biggest clonotypes.

Regarding this clonotype: It has no known antigen specificity. Base qualities were left out, and no much larger clone turns up one base away.

Overall results and qualifications from the work: Compared with the aged group, more naive CD4+ T cells, fewer expanded clones and increased TCR diversity were shown by the long-lived group, suggesting age selection. The CMV infection status of donors was not known, potentially confounding age-related changes in expanded clonotypes. Observed TCR beta diversity correlated strongly with the percentage of naive T cells measured by flow cytometry. Bulk unsorted PBMC profiling prevented conclusive comparison of naive and antigen-experienced compartments. Estimates of total diversity based on one million sequenced T cells were considered lower bounds and underestimates. Observed TCR beta diversity per million T cells fell roughly linearly with age, and a significant reduction was already apparent by age roughly 40.

The sample was also linked to a second study, of T cells of mothers and their children. As described in the second report: Nine systemically healthy Caucasian individuals, comprising three mothers and their six children, were included as donors. cDNA synthesis used all of the extracted RNA, with approximately 1.6 ug of RNA in each 15 ul reaction. In the second PCR, the M1S primer introduced both the sample barcodes and 2-4 random nucleotides. Over 8 million TCR beta CDR3 reads came from each mother, compared with several million reads from each child. In both related and unrelated pairs, thymic selection shapes the output of TCR recombination in a similar way, with inherited differences having only a minor effect. Related mother-child pairs always showed normalized repertoire overlap that was slightly higher than in unrelated mother-child pairs, though the difference was never significant. No persistent microchimeric T cell clones were detected, at a sensitivity of around 97 clones per million clonotypes. The study used deep NGS to compare TCR beta repertoires of mothers and children, seeking features distinguishing related mother-child pairs from unrelated individuals. Mothers averaged around 43 +/- 4 years of age and children averaged around 10 +/- 4 years. Libraries were sequenced on Illumina HiSeq 2000 with 100+100 nt paired-end reads after adapter ligation with NEBNext reagents. To prevent cross-contamination, the mother and child libraries were prepared a month apart and were sequenced in separate runs. Between roughly 500,000 and 2,300,000 distinct TCR beta clonotypes were identified per donor. Naive TCR beta clonotypes were estimated from low-frequency clonotypes matched to each donor's FACS-determined naive share, without sorting.

The V and J genes are TRBV7-3 and TRBJ1-1, with a tentative D gene TRBD1 over 6 matching bases. The sequenced sample consisted of blood. The sequence was collected from a boy younger than 18 in good health. Here the CDR3 is given as CASSLGSRGVSEAFF. In nucleotides, the sequence is TGTGCCAGCAGCTTAGGTAGCAGGGGAGTGTCTGAAGCTTTCTTT.